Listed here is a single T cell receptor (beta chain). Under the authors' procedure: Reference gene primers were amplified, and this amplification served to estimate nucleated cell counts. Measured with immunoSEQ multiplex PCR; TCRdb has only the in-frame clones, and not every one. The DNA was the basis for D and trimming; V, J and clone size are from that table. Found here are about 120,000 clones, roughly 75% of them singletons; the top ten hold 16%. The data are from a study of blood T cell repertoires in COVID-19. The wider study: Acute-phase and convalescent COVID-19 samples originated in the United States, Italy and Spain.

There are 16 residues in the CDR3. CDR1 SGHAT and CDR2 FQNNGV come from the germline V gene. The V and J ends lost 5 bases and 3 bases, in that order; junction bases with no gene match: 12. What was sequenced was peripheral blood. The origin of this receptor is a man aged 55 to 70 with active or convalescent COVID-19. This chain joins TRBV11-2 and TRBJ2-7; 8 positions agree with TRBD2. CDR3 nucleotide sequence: TGTGCCAGCAGCCATATCAGCGGGAGCTACTACTACGAGCAGTACTTC. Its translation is CASSHISGSYYYEQYF.